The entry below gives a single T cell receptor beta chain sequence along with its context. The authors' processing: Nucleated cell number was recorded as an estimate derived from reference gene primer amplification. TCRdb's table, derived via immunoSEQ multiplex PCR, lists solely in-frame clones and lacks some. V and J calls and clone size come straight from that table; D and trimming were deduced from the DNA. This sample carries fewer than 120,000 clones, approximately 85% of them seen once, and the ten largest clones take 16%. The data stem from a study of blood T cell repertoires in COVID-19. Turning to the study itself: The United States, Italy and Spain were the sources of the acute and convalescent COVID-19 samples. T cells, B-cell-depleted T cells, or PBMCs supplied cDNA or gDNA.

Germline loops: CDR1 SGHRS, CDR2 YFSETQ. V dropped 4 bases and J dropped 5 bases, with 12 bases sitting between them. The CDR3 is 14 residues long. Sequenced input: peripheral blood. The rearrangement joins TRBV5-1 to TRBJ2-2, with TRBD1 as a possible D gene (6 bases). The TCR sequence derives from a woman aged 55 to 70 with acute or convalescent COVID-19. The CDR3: CASSVGAQTGELFF. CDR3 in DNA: TGCGCCAGCAGCGTGGGGGCACAGACCGGGGAGCTGTTTTTT.